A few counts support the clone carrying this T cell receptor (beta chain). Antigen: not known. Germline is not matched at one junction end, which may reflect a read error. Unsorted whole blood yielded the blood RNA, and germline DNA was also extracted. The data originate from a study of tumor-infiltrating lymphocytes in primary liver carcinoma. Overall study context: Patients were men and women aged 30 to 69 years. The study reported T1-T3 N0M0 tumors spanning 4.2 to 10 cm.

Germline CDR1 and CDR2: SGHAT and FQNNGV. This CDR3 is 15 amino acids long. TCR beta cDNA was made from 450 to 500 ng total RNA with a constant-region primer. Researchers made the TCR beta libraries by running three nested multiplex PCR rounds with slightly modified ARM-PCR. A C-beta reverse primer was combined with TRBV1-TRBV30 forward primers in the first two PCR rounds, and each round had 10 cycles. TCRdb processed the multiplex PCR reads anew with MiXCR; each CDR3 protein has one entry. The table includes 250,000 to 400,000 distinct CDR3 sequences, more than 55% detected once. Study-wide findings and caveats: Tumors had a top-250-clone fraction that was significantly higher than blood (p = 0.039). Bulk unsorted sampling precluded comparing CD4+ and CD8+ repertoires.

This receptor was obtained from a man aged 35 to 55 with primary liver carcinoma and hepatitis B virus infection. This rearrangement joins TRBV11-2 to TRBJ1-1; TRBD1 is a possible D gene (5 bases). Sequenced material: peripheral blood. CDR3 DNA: TGTGCCAGTAGCTTAGGAGTTGTAGGGGTCACTGAAGCTTTCTTT. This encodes CASSLGVVGVTEAFF. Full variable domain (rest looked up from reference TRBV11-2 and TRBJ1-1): EAGVAQSPRYKIIEKRQSVAFWCNPISGHATLYWYQQILGQGPKLLIQFQNNGVVDDSQLPKDRFSAERLKGVDSTLKIQPAKLEDSAVYLCASSLGVVGVTEAFFGQGTRLTVV.